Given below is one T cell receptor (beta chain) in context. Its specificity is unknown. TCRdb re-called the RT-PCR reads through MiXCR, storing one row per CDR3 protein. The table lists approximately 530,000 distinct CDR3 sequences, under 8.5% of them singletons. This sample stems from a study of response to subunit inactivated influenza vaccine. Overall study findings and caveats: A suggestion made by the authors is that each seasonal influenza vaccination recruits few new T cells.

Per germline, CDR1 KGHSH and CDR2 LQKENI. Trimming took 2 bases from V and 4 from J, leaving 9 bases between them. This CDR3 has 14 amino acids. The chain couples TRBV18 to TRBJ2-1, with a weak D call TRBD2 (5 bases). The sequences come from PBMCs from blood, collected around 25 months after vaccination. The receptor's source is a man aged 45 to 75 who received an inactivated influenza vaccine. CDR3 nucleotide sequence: TGTGCCAGCTCACCAGAGGGCCTGTACAATGAGCAGTTCTTC. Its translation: CASSPEGLYNEQFF.